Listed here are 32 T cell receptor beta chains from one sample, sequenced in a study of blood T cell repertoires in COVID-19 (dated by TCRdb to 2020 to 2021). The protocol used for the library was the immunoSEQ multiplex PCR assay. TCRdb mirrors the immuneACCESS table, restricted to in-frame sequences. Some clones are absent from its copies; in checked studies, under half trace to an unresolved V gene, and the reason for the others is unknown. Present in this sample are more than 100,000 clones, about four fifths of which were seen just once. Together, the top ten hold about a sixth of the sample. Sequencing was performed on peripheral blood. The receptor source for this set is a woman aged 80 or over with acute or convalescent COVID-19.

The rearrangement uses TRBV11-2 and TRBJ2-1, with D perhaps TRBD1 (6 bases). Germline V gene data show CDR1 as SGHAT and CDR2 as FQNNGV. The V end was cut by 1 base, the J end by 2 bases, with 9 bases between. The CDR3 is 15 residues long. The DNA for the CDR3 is TGTGCCAGCAGCTTAGGAGGGGGAGCCTACAATGAGCAGTTCTTC. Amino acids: CASSLGGGAYNEQFF.

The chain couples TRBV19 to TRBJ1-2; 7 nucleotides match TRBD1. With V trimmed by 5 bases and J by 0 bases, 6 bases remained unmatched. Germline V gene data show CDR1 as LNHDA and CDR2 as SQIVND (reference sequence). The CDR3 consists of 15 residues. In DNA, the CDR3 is TGTGCCAGTAGTGACGCCGGGACAGCTAACTATGGCTACACCTTC. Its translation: CASSDAGTANYGYTF.

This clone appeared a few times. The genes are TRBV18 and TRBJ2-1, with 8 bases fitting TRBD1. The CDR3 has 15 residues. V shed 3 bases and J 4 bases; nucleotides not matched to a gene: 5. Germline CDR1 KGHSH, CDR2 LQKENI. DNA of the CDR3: TGTGCCAGCTCACCGGGGACAGGCACTTACAATGAGCAGTTCTTC. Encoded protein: CASSPGTGTYNEQFF.

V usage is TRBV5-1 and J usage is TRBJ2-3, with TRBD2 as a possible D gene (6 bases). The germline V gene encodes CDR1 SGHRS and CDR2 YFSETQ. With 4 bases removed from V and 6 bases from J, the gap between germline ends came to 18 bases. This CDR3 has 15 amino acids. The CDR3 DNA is TGCGCCAGCAGCCCTGGGACTCGAGTCGTGGATACGCAGTATTTT. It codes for CASSPGTRVVDTQYF. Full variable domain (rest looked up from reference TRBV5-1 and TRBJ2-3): KAGVTQTPRYLIKTRGQQVTLSCSPISGHRSVSWYQQTPGQGLQFLFEYFSETQRNKGNFPGRFSGRQFSNSRSEMNVSTLELGDSALYLCASSPGTRVVDTQYFGPGTRLTVL.

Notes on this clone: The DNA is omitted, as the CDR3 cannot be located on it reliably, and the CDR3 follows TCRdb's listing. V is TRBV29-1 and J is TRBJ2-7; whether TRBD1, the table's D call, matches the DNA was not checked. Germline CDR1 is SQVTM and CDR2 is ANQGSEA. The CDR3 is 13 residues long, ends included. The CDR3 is CSVSLDRAYEQYF.

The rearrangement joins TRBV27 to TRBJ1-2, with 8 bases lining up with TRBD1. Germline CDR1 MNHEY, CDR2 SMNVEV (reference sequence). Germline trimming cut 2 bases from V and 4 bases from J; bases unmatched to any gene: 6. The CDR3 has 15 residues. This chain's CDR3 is CASSLAGQGGYGYTF. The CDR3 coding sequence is TGTGCCAGCAGTTTAGCAGGACAGGGCGGCTATGGCTACACCTTC.

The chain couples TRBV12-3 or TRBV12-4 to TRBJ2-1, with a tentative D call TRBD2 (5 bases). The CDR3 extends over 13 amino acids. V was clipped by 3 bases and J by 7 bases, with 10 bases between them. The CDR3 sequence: CASSFPGNNEQFF. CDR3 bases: TGTGCCAGCAGTTTTCCCGGGAATAATGAGCAGTTCTTC.

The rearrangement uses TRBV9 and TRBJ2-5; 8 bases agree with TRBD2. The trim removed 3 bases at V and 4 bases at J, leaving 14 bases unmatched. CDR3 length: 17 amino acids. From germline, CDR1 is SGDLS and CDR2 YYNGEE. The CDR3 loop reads CASSAEGAGGARETQYF. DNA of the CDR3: TGTGCCAGCAGCGCAGAGGGAGCCGGGGGGGCAAGAGAGACCCAGTACTTC. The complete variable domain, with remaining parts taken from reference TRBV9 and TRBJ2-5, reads DSGVTQTPKHLITATGQRVTLRCSPRSGDLSVYWYQQSLDQGLQFLIQYYNGEERAKGNILERFSAQQFPDLHSELNLSSLELGDSALYFCASSAEGAGGARETQYFGPGTRLLVL.

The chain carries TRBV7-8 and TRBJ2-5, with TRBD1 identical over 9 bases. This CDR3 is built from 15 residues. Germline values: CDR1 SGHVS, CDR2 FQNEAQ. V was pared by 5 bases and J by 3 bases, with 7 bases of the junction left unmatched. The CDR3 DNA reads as TGTGCCAGCAGCCAAGGGGACAGGGCAAAAGAGACCCAGTACTTC. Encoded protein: CASSQGDRAKETQYF. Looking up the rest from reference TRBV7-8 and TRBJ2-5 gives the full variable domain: GAGVSQSPRYKVAKRGQDVALRCDPISGHVSLFWYQQALGQGPEFLTYFQNEAQLDKSGLPSDRFFAERPEGSVSTLKIQRTQQEDSAVYLCASSQGDRAKETQYFGPGTRLLVL.

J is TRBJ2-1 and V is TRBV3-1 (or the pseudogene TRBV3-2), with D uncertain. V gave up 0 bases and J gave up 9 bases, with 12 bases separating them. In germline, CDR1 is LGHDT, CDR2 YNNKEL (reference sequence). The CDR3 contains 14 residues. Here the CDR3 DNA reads TGTGCCAGCAGCCAAGACCTCTACGGCGGTGAGCAGTTCTTC. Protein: CASSQDLYGGEQFF.

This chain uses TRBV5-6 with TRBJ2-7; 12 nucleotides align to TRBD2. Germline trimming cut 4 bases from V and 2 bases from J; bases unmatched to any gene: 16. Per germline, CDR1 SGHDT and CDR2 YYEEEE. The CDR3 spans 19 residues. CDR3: CASSPTYGRLAGVPYEQYF. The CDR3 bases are TGTGCCAGCAGCCCCACGTACGGTCGACTAGCGGGGGTACCCTACGAGCAGTACTTC.

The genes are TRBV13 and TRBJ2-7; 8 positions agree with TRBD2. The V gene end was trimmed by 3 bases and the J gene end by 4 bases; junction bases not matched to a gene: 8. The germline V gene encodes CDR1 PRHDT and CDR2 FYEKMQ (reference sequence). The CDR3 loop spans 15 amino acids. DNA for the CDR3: TGTGCCAGCAGCTTCGCGAGCGGGGGAGAGTACGAGCAGTACTTC. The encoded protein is CASSFASGGEYEQYF.

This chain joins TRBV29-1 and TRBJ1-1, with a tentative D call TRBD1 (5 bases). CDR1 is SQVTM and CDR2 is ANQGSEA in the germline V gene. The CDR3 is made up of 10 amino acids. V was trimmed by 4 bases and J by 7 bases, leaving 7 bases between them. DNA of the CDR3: TGCAGCGTTGGCGACAGTGAAGCTTTCTTT. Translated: CSVGDSEAFF.

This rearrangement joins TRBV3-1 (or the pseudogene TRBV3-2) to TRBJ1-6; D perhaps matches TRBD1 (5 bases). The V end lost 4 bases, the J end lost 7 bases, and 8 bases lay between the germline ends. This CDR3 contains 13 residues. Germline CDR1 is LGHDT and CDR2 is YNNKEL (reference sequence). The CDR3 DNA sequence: TGTGCCAGCAGCCGCAGGGAAAATTCACCCCTCCACTTT. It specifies CASSRRENSPLHF.

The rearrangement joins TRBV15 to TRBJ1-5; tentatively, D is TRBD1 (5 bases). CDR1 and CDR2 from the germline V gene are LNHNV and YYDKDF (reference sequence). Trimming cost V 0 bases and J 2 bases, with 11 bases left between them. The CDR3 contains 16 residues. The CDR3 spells CATSRDSGRGNQPQHF. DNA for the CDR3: TGTGCCACCAGCAGAGATTCGGGCAGGGGCAATCAGCCCCAGCATTTT.

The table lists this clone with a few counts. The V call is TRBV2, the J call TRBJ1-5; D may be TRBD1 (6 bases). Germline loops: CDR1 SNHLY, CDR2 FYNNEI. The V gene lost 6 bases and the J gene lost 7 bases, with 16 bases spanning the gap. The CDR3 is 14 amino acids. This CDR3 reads CASRGDRSGQPQHF. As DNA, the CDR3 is TGTGCCAGCAGAGGAGACAGGAGTGGCCAGCCCCAGCATTTT.

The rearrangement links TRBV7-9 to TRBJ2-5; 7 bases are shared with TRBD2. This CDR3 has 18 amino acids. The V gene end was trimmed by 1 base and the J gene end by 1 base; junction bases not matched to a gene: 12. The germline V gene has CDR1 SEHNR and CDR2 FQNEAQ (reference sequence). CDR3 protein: CASSLERGVLAAQETQYF. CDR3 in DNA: TGTGCCAGCAGCTTAGAAAGGGGCGTGCTAGCGGCCCAAGAGACCCAGTACTTC.

CDR3 DNA sequence: TGTGCCAGCAGCCAACCAGACAGCTACGAGCAGTACTTC. It is translated as CASSQPDSYEQYF. The chain uses TRBV14 and TRBJ2-7; the D gene is possibly TRBD1 (5 bases). This CDR3 has 13 amino acids. Germline CDR1 reads SGHDN; CDR2 reads FVKESK. V gave up 2 bases and J gave up 3 bases, with 8 bases separating them.

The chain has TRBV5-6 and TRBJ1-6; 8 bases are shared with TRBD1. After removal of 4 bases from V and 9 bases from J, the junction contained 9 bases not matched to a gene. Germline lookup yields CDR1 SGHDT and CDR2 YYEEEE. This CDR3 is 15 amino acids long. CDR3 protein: CASSPGQGSGSPLHF. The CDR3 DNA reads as TGTGCCAGCAGCCCCGGACAGGGAAGCGGTTCACCCCTCCACTTT.

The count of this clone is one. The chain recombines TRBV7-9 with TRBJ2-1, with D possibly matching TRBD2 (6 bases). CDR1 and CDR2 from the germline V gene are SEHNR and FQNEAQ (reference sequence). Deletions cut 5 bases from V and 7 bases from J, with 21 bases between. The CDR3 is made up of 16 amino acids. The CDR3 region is CASSQIGVGGGNEQFF. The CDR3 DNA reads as TGTGCCAGCAGCCAAATCGGTGTGGGTGGGGGGAATGAGCAGTTCTTC.

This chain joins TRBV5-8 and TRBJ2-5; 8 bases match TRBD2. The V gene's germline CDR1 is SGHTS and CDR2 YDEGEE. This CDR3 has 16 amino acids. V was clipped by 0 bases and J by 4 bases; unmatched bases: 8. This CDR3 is CASSLGRGGLGETQYF. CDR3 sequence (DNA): TGTGCCAGCAGCTTGGGACGGGGGGGCCTCGGAGAGACCCAGTACTTC.

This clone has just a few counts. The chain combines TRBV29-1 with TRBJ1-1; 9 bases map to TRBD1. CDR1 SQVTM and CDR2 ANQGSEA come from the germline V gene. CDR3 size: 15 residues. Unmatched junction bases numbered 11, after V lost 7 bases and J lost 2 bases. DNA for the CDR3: TGCAGCGGGAAAGATAGGACAGGGGTAAACACTGAAGCTTTCTTT. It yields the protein CSGKDRTGVNTEAFF.

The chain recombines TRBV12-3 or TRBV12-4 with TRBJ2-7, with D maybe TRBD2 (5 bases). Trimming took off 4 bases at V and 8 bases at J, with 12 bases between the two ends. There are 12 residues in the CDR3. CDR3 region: CASSYHEGKQYF. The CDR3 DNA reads TGTGCCAGCAGTTACCACGAGGGAAAGCAGTACTTC.

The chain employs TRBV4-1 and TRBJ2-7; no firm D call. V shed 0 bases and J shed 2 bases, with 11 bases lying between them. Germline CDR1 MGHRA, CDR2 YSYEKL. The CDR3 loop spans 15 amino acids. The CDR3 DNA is TGCGCCAGCAGCCAAGAGTGGCTCCGGGCCTACGAGCAGTACTTC. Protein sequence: CASSQEWLRAYEQYF.

The CDR3 nucleotides are TGTGCCAGCAGCTGGGGACAGGGGGCGGCTCAGCCCCAGCATTTT. Protein sequence: CASSWGQGAAQPQHF. The J gene is TRBJ1-5, the V gene TRBV5-5, with TRBD1 identical over 12 bases. J lost 6 bases, V lost 3 bases, and 4 bases had no gene match. The CDR3 runs to 15 residues. Germline V CDR1 and CDR2: SGHKS, YYEKEE (reference sequence).

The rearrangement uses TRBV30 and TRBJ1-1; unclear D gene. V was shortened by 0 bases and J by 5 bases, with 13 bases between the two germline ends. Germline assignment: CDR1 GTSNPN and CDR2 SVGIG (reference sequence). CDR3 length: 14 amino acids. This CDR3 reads CAWSVTGVVTEAFF. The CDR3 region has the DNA TGTGCCTGGAGTGTAACCGGGGTGGTGACTGAAGCTTTCTTT.

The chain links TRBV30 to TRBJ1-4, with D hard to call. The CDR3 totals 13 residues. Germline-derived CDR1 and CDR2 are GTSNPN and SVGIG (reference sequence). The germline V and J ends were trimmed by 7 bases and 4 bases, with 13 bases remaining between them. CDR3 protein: CAYARGYNEKLFF. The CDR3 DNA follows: TGTGCCTACGCCAGAGGGTATAATGAAAAACTGTTTTTT.

The CDR3 sequence is CASSFFDRVSNYGYTF. The CDR3, as DNA: TGTGCCAGCAGCTTTTTCGACAGGGTCTCTAACTATGGCTACACCTTC. This chain uses TRBV5-5 with TRBJ1-2, with 7 bases fitting TRBD1. Trimming removed 2 bases from V and 0 bases from J; junction bases left unmatched: 7. Germline assignment: CDR1 SGHKS and CDR2 YYEKEE (reference sequence). The CDR3 consists of 16 residues.

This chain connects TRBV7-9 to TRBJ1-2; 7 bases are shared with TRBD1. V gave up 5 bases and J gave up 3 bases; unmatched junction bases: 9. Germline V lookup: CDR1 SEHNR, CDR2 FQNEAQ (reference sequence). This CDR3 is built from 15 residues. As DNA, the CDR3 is TGTGCCAGCAGCCCGGGACAGACGTGGGACTATGGCTACACCTTC. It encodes CASSPGQTWDYGYTF.

The CDR3 DNA sequence: TGCGCCAGCAGCCAAGAACTCCGGGACAGGGGGGAAAAACTGTTTTTT. Its protein product is CASSQELRDRGEKLFF. V is TRBV4-3 and J is TRBJ1-4, with 11 bases identical to TRBD1. V lost 0 bases, J lost 8 bases, and 5 bases stayed unmatched. The CDR3 loop spans 16 amino acids. The germline gives CDR1 LGHNA, CDR2 YSLEER.

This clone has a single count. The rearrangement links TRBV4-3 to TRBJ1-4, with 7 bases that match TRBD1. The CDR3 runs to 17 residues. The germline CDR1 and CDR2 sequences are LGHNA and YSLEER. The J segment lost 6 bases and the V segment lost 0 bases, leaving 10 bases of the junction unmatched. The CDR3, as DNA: TGCGCCAGCAGCCAAGATACAAGGACAGGAGGAGATGAAAAACTGTTTTTT. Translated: CASSQDTRTGGDEKLFF.

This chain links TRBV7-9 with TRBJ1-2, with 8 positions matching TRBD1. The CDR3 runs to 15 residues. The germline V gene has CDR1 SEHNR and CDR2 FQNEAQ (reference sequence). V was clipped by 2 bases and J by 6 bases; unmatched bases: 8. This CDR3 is CASSLQTGAENGYTF. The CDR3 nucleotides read TGTGCCAGCAGCTTACAGACAGGGGCGGAGAATGGCTACACCTTC. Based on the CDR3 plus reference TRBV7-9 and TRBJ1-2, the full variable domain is DTGVSQNPRHKITKRGQNVTFRCDPISEHNRLYWYRQTLGQGPEFLTYFQNEAQLEKSRLLSDRFSAERPKGSFSTLEIQRTEQGDSAMYLCASSLQTGAENGYTFGSGTRLTVV.